The sequence of this T cell receptor (beta chain) was determined in a study of blood T cell repertoires in COVID-19. Study overall: T cells, B-cell-depleted T cells, or PBMCs supplied cDNA or gDNA.

Trimming took 2 bases from V and 1 from J; bases not matched to a gene: 1. The germline CDR1 and CDR2 sequences are SGHDT and YYEEEE. This CDR3 has 15 residues. This table comes from immunoSEQ multiplex PCR, and its TCRdb copy is limited to in-frame clones, with some not included. The table has 210,000 or so clones, approximately 78% seen once. This chain links TRBV5-6 with TRBJ2-2, with 8 bases identical to TRBD1. Source material: peripheral blood. The origin of this receptor is a woman of 80 years or more with acute or convalescent COVID-19. The CDR3 loop reads CASSFGTGNTGELFF. The CDR3 bases are TGTGCCAGCAGCTTCGGGACAGGGAACACCGGGGAGCTGTTTTTT. Variable domain in full (rest from reference TRBV5-6 and TRBJ2-2): DAGVTQSPTHLIKTRGQQVTLRCSPKSGHDTVSWYQQALGQGPQFIFQYYEEEERQRGNFPDRFSGHQFPNYSSELNVNALLLGDSALYLCASSFGTGNTGELFFGEGSRLTVL.